Given below is one TCR beta chain in context. The germline V and J ends were trimmed by 2 bases and 1 base, with 14 bases remaining between them. CDR3 length: 16 residues. CDR1 and CDR2 from the germline V gene are MNHEY and SVGEGT. The source of the sample is a study of control samples from healthy donors and cancer patients. Measured with immunoSEQ multiplex PCR; TCRdb has only the in-frame clones, and not every one. The sample has about 130,000 clones; around 93% are singletons. The sequenced sample consisted of PBMCs. The chain recombines TRBV6-2 or TRBV6-3 with TRBJ1-1; D is ambiguous. This receptor was identified in a man aged 50 to 59 with head and neck cancer. In nucleotides, the CDR3 is TGTGCCAGCAGTTACACGTACCTCGACTGGAACACTGAAGCTTTCTTT. Its protein is CASSYTYLDWNTEAFF.